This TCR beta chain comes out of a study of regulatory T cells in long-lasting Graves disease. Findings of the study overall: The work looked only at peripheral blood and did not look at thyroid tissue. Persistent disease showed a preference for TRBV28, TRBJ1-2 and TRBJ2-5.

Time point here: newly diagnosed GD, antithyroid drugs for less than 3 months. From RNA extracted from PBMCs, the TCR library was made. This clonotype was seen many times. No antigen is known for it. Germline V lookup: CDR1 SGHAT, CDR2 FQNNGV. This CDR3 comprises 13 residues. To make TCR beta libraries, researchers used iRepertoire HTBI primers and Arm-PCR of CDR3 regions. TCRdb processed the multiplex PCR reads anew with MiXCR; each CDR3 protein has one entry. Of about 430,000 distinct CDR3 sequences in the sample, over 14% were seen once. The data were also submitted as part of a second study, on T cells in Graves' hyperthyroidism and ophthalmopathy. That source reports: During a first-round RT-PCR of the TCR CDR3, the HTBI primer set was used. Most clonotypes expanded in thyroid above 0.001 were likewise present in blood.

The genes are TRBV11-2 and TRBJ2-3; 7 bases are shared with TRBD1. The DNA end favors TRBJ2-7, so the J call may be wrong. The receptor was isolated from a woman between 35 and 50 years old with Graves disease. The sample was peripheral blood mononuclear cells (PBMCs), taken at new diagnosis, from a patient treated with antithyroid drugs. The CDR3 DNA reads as TGTGCCAGCAGCAGAGACAGGGCAGGGAAGCAGTACTTC. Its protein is CASSRDRAGKQYF.